This T cell receptor (beta chain) was obtained from a study of cytomegalovirus exposure and HLA in healthy donors. V lost 3 bases to trimming and J lost 0 bases, with 6 bases between them. The germline gives CDR1 SGDLS, CDR2 YYNGEE. This CDR3 is built from 13 residues. It was with 60 Vbeta and 13 Jbeta primers that the PCR ran. Generated by immunoSEQ multiplex PCR, the TCRdb table keeps only in-frame clones and is missing some. The sample lists about 130,000 clones; roughly a sixth were seen once. The sequencing input was PBMCs. V and J are TRBV9 and TRBJ1-1, with D hard to call. This clonotype was sampled from a female donor in good health and CMV-seropositive. In DNA, the CDR3 is TGTGCCAGCAGCGGGAGAGTGAACACTGAAGCTTTCTTT. Translating it yields CASSGRVNTEAFF.